Sequencing of this TCR beta chain was carried out in a study of Ad26.COV2.S vaccination and SARS-CoV-2 variants. General study points: Greater spike-specific TCR breadth was seen in vaccine recipients than in placebo recipients.

As regards this clone: The antigen is not known.

V was pared by 4 bases and J by 5 bases, with 6 bases of the junction left unmatched. The CDR3 sequence is 14 residues long. Per germline, CDR1 SNHLY and CDR2 FYNNEI. Profiled with immunoSEQ multiplex PCR; TCRdb holds only in-frame clones, not every one. The sample holds more than 40,000 clones; roughly 80% are singletons and the top ten take over 40%. The clonotype originates from a human donor who had recovered from COVID-19. The chain links TRBV2 to TRBJ1-1; 8 bases map to TRBD1. The source material was peripheral blood, sampled after recovery from COVID-19. The CDR3 region is CASSVTRGQTEAFF. Here the CDR3 DNA reads TGTGCCAGCAGTGTTACCAGGGGGCAGACTGAAGCTTTCTTT.